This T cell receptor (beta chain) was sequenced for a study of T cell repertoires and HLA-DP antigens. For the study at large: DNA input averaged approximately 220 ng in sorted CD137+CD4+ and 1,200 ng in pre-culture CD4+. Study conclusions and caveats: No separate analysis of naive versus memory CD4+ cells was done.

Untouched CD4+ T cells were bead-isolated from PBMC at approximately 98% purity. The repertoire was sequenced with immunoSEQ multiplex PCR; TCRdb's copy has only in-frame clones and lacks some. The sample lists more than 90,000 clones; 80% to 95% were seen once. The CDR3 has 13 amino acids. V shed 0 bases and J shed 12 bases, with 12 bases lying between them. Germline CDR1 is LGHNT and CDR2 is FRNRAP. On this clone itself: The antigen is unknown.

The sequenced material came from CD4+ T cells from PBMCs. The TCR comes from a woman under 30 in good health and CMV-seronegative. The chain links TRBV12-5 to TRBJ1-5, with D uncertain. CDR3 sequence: CASGLVGRSDQHF. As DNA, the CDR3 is TGTGCTAGTGGTTTGGTCGGCCGGAGCGACCAGCATTTT.